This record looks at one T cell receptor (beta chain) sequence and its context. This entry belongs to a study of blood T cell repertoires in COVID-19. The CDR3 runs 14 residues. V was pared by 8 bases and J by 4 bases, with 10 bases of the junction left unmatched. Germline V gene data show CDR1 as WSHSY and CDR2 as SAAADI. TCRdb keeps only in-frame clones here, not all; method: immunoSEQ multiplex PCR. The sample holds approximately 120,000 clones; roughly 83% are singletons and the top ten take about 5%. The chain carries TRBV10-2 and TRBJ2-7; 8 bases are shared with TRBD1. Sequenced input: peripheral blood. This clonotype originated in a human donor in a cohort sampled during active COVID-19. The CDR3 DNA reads TGCGCCAGCGAACGACAGGGGCGAGCGTACGAGCAGTACTTC. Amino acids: CASERQGRAYEQYF.